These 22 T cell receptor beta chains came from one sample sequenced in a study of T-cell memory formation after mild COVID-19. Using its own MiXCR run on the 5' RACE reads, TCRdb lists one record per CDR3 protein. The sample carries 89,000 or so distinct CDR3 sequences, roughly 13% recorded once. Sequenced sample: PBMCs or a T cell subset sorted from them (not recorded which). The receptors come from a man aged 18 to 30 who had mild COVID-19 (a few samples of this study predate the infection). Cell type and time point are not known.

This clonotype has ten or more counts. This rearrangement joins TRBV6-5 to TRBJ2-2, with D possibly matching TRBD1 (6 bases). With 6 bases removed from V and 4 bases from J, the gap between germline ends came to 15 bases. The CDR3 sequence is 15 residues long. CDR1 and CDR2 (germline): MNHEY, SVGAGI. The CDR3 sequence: CASSPGVPATGELFF. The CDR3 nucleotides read TGTGCCAGCAGCCCAGGGGTTCCGGCCACCGGGGAGCTGTTTTTT.

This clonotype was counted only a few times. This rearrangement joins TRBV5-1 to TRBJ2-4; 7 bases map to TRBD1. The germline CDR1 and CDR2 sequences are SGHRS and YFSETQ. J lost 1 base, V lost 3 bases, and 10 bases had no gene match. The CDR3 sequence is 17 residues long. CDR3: CASSSSGTAVAKNIQYF. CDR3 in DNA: TGCGCCAGCAGCTCGTCCGGGACAGCCGTCGCCAAAAACATTCAGTACTTC.

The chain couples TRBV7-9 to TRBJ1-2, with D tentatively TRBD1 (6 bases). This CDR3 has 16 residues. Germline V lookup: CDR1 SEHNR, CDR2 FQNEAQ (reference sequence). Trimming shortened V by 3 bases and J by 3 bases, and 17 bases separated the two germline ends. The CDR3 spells CASSFLQGHRDYGYTF. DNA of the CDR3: TGTGCCAGCAGCTTTCTGCAGGGGCACCGGGACTATGGCTACACCTTC. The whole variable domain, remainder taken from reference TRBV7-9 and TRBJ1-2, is DTGVSQNPRHKITKRGQNVTFRCDPISEHNRLYWYRQTLGQGPEFLTYFQNEAQLEKSRLLSDRFSAERPKGSFSTLEIQRTEQGDSAMYLCASSFLQGHRDYGYTFGSGTRLTVV.

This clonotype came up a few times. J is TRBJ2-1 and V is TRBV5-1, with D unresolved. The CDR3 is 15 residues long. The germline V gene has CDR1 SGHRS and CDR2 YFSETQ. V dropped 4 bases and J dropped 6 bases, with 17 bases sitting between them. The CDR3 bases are TGCGCCAGCAGCCGAGGCTTCTCCCCCACCAATGAGCAGTTCTTC. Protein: CASSRGFSPTNEQFF.

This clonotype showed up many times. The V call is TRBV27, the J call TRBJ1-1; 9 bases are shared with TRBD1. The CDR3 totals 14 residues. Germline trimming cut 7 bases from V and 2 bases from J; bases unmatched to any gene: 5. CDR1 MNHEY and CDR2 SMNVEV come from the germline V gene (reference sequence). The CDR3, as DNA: TGTGCCAGCACTCTGACAGGGGGAAACACTGAAGCTTTCTTT. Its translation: CASTLTGGNTEAFF.

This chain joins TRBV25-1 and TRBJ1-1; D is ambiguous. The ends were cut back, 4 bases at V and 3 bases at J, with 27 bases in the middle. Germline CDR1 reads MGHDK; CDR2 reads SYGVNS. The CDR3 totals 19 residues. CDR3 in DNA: TGTGCCAGCAGTGGATTGGTTAGGCAGGTCGGGGAGTGGGACACTGAAGCTTTCTTT. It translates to CASSGLVRQVGEWDTEAFF. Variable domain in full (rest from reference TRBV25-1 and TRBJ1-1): EADIYQTPRYLVIGTGKKITLECSQTMGHDKMYWYQQDPGMELHLIHYSYGVNSTEKGDLSSESTVSRIRTEHFPLTLESARPSHTSQYLCASSGLVRQVGEWDTEAFFGQGTRLTVV.

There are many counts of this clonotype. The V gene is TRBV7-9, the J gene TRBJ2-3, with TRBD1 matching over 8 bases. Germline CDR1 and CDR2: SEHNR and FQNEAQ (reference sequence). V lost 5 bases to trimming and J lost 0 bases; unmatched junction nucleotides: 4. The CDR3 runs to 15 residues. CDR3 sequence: CASSPRQGSTDTQYF. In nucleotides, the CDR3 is TGTGCCAGCAGCCCCCGACAGGGGAGCACAGATACGCAGTATTTT.

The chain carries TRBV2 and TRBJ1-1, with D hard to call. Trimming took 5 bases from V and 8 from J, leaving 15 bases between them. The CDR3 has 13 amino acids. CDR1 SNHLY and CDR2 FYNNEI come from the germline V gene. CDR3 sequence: CASSLGGQVEAFF. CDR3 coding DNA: TGTGCCAGCAGTCTAGGAGGGCAGGTAGAAGCTTTCTTT.

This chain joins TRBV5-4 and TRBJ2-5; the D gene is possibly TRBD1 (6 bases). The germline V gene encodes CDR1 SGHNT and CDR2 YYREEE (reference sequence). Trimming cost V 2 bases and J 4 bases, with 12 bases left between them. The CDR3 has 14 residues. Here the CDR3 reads CASSFTGPRETQYF. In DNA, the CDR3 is TGTGCCAGCAGCTTCACAGGGCCTCGAGAGACCCAGTACTTC.

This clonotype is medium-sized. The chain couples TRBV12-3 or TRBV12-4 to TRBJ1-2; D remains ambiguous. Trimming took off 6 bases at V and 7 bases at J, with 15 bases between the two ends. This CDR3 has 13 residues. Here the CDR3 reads CASSQNPPGGYTF. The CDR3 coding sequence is TGTGCCAGCAGCCAAAACCCCCCCGGTGGCTACACCTTC.

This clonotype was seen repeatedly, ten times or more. CDR3 coding DNA: TGTGCCAGCAGGGTCGGAGAGGGATACGAGCAGTACTTC. This gives the protein CASRVGEGYEQYF. The J gene is TRBJ2-7, the V gene TRBV12-3 or TRBV12-4; D perhaps matches TRBD2 (5 bases). This CDR3 contains 13 residues. V lost 6 bases and J lost 4, with 13 bases in between.

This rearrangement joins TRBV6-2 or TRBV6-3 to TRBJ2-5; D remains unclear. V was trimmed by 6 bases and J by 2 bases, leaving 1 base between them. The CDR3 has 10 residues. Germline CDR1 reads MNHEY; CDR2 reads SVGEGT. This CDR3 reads CASRQETQYF. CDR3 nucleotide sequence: TGTGCCAGCAGACAAGAGACCCAGTACTTC.

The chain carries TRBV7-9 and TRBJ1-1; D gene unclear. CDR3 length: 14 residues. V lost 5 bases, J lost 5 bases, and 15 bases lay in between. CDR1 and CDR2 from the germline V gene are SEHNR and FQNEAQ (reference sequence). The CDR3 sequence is CASSPPSRRTEAFF. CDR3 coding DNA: TGTGCCAGCAGCCCCCCTAGCAGGAGGACTGAAGCTTTCTTT.

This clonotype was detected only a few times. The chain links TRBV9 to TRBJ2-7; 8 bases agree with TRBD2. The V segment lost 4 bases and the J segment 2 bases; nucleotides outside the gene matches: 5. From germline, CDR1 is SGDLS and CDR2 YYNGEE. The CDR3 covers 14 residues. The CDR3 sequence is CASSPGGAPYEQYF. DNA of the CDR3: TGTGCCAGCAGCCCGGGGGGGGCTCCCTACGAGCAGTACTTC.

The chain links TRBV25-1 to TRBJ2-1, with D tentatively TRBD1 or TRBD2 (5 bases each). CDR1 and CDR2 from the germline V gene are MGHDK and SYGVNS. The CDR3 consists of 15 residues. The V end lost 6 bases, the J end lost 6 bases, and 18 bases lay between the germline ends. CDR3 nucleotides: TGTGCCAGCAGCTACGGACCGGGACGCCCCAATGAGCAGTTCTTC. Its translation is CASSYGPGRPNEQFF.

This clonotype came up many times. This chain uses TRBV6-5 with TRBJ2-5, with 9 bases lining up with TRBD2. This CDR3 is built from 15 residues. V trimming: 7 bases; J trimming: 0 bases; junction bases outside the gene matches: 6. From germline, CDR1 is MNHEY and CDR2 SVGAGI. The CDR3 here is CASTPGGGDQETQYF. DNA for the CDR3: TGTGCCAGCACCCCAGGCGGGGGGGACCAAGAGACCCAGTACTTC.

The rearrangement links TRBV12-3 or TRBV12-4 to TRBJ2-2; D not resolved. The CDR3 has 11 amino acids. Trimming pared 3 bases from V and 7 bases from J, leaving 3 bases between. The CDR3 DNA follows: TGTGCCAGCAGTTTTATCGGGGAGCTGTTTTTT. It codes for CASSFIGELFF.

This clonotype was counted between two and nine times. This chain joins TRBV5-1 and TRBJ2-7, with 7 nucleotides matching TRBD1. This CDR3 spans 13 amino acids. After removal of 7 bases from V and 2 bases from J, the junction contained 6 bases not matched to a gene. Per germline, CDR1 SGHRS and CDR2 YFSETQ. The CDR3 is CASSETGTYEQYF. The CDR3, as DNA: TGCGCCAGCTCCGAGACAGGGACCTACGAGCAGTACTTC.

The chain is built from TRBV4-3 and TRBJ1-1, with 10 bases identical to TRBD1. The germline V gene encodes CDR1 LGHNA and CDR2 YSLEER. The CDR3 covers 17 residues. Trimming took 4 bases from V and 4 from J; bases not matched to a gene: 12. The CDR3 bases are TGCGCCAGCAGCCGCGAAGACCCCCGGACAGGGGGCACTGAAGCTTTCTTT. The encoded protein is CASSREDPRTGGTEAFF.

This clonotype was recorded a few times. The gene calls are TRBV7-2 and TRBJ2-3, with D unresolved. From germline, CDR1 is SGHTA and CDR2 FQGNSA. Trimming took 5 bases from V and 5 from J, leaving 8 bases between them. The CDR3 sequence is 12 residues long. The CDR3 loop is CASSRWGDTQYF. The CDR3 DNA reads TGTGCCAGCAGCCGATGGGGAGATACGCAGTATTTT.

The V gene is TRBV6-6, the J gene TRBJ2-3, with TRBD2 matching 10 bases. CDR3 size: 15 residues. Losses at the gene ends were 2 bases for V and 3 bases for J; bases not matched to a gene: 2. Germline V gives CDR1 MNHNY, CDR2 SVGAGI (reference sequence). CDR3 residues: CASSYNSGGTDTQYF. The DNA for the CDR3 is TGTGCCAGCAGTTACAATAGCGGGGGGACAGATACGCAGTATTTT.

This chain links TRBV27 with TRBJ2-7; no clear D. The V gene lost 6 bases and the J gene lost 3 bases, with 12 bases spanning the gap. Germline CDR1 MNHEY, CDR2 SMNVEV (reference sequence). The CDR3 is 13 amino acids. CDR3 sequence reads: CASSHGPRYEQYF. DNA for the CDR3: TGTGCCAGCAGCCACGGACCTCGCTACGAGCAGTACTTC.